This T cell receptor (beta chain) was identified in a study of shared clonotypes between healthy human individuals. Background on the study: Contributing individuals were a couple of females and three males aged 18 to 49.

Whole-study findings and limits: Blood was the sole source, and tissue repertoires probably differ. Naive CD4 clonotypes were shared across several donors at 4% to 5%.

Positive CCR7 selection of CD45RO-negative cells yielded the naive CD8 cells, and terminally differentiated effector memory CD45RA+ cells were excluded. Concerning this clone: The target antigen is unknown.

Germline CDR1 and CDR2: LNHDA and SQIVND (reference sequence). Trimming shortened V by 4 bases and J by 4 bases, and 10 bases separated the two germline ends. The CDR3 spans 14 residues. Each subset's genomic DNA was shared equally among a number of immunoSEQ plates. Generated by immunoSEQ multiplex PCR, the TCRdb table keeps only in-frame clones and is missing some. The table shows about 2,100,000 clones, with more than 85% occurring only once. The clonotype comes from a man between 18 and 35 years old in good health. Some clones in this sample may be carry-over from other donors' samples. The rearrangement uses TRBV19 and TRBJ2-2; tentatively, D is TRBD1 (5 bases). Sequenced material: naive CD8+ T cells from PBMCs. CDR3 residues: CASSKGPFTGELFF. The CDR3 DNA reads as TGTGCCAGTAGTAAGGGGCCCTTCACCGGGGAGCTGTTTTTT.